The 24 T cell receptor beta chains in this list originate from one sample, sequenced in a study of T cells in Graves' hyperthyroidism and ophthalmopathy. Amplified TCR beta CDR3 regions came from RNA transcripts. First-round RT-PCR of the TCR CDR3 relied on the HTBI primer set. Each CDR3 protein is one row after TCRdb ran MiXCR on the multiplex PCR reads. The sample lists some 570,000 distinct CDR3 sequences, approximately 17% occurring once. Sequenced sample: blood. Every receptor here comes from a young woman with Graves' ophthalmopathy.

This chain uses TRBV28 with TRBJ2-7; D remains ambiguous. The germline CDR1 and CDR2 sequences are MDHEN and SYDVKM. The V end lost 7 bases, the J end lost 2 bases, and 21 bases lay between the germline ends. This CDR3 is built from 16 residues. The CDR3 DNA sequence: TGTGCCAGCACCCCCCATATCGGAGAGCATGCCTACGAGCAGTACTTC. Protein product: CASTPHIGEHAYEQYF.

This chain links TRBV11-2 with TRBJ2-1; 10 bases are shared with TRBD2. The CDR3 contains 13 residues. The germline V gene has CDR1 SGHAT and CDR2 FQNNGV. Losses at the gene ends were 5 bases for V and 9 bases for J; bases not matched to a gene: 4. The CDR3 DNA reads as TGTGCCAGCAGCCCATGGACTAGCGGTGAGCAGTTCTTC. Protein sequence: CASSPWTSGEQFF.

For this clonotype: A clone one base away is much larger, so this may be a read error. The chain couples TRBV7-9 to TRBJ1-1; no clear D. The germline gives CDR1 SEHNR, CDR2 FQNEAQ (reference sequence). The germline V and J ends were trimmed by 0 bases and 10 bases, with 9 bases remaining between them. The CDR3 is 12 amino acids. CDR3 loop: CASSLASGAAFF. The CDR3 bases are TGTGCCAGCAGCTTAGCGTCAGGCGCAGCTTTCTTT.

This clonotype was detected many times. This chain joins TRBV3-1 and TRBJ1-2, with D unclear. The CDR3 is 14 amino acids. From germline, CDR1 is LGHDT and CDR2 YNNKEL (reference sequence). V gave up 5 bases and J gave up 4 bases, with 14 bases separating them. CDR3 region: CASSAGESTYGYTF. In nucleotides, the CDR3 is TGTGCCAGCAGCGCGGGAGAAAGTACCTATGGCTACACCTTC.

The rearrangement joins TRBV15 to TRBJ2-1; 7 bases are a match to TRBD2. The germline CDR1 and CDR2 sequences are LNHNV and YYDKDF (reference sequence). Trimming at V came to 3 bases and at J to 5 bases, leaving 10 bases not matched to a gene. CDR3 length: 16 residues. DNA for the CDR3: TGTGCCACCAGCAGGAAAAGGACTAGTGGCAACAATGAGCAGTTCTTC. Translating it yields CATSRKRTSGNNEQFF.

CDR3 nucleotides: TGTGCCATCAGTGAGTCGGGACATGGGGGAGCTTTCTTT. Translating it yields CAISESGHGGAFF. This chain uses TRBV10-3 with TRBJ1-1; possibly TRBD1 for D (6 bases). This CDR3 region has 13 residues. Per the germline V gene, CDR1 is ENHRY and CDR2 is SYGVKD. The germline V and J ends were trimmed by 0 bases and 10 bases, with 12 bases remaining between them.

This clonotype was seen many times. The J gene is TRBJ2-7, the V gene TRBV28, with D hard to call. Germline CDR1 is MDHEN and CDR2 is SYDVKM. V was trimmed by 3 bases and J by 3 bases, leaving 3 bases between them. The CDR3 length is 11 residues. The DNA of the CDR3 is TGTGCCAGCAGTTTCCTCTACGAGCAGTACTTC. Translation gives CASSFLYEQYF.

The rearrangement joins TRBV4-2 to TRBJ2-7; no clear D. The CDR3 contains 16 residues. The V and J ends lost 1 base and 0 bases respectively, with 13 bases between them. Germline loops: CDR1 LGHNA, CDR2 YNFKEQ. The CDR3 spells CASSQVRTSSSYEQYF. The CDR3 coding sequence is TGTGCCAGCAGCCAAGTTCGGACCTCCAGCTCCTACGAGCAGTACTTC.

The chain uses TRBV5-1 and TRBJ2-5; tentative D call: TRBD2 (5 bases). Germline CDR1 is SGHRS and CDR2 is YFSETQ. V was pared by 0 bases and J by 5 bases, with 26 bases between. CDR3 length: 19 amino acids. The CDR3 protein is CASSLAGVGENPEGETQYF. The CDR3 nucleotides read TGCGCCAGCAGCTTGGCCGGTGTAGGCGAGAATCCAGAGGGCGAGACCCAGTACTTC.

This clonotype showed up many times. The gene calls are TRBV7-3 and TRBJ1-1, with D possibly matching TRBD1 (6 bases). This CDR3 spans 15 amino acids. Germline V gene sequence: CDR1 SGHTA, CDR2 FQGTGA. Trimming left V 0 bases short and J 1 base short, with 9 bases between. The chain's CDR3 is CASSLTDSPNTEAFF. CDR3 DNA sequence: TGTGCCAGCAGCTTAACGGACAGCCCGAACACTGAAGCTTTCTTT.

The chain has TRBV2 and TRBJ2-2, with 11 positions matching TRBD2. This CDR3 comprises 15 residues. The germline gives CDR1 SNHLY, CDR2 FYNNEI. After removal of 6 bases from V and 5 bases from J, the junction contained 5 bases not matched to a gene. CDR3 protein: CASRITSGGTGELFF. Written as DNA, the CDR3 is TGTGCCAGCAGGATTACTAGCGGGGGAACCGGGGAGCTGTTTTTT.

This clonotype was seen many times. The chain has TRBV11-2 and TRBJ2-1; perhaps TRBD1 as D (5 bases). Trimming removed 5 bases from V and 5 bases from J, with 19 bases in between. There are 16 residues in the CDR3. Germline V gene lookup returns CDR1 SGHAT and CDR2 FQNNGV. CDR3 region: CASSPPQGLPNNEQFF. As DNA, the CDR3 is TGTGCCAGCAGCCCACCCCAGGGTCTACCGAACAATGAGCAGTTCTTC.

This clonotype was picked up many times. The chain employs TRBV2 and TRBJ1-2, with D uncertain. CDR1 SNHLY and CDR2 FYNNEI come from the germline V gene. The V end was cut by 1 base, the J end by 4 bases, with 10 bases between. The CDR3 covers 14 residues. The CDR3 protein is CASSEEGQSYGYTF. Written as DNA, the CDR3 is TGTGCCAGCAGTGAAGAGGGCCAGAGCTATGGCTACACCTTC.

V usage is TRBV6-1 and J usage is TRBJ2-2, with D perhaps TRBD1 (6 bases). V was cut by 7 bases and J by 6 bases, with 9 bases left in between. The germline V gene encodes CDR1 MNHNS and CDR2 SASEGT. This CDR3 spans 12 amino acids. The CDR3 bases are TGTGCCAGCAAATGGACAGCCGGGGAGCTGTTTTTT. It codes for CASKWTAGELFF.

The chain links TRBV20-1 to TRBJ2-3; 8 bases map to TRBD2. With V trimmed by 5 bases and J by 6 bases, 16 bases remained unmatched. Germline assignment: CDR1 DFQATT and CDR2 SNEGSKA (reference sequence). The CDR3 has 16 residues. The CDR3 DNA reads TGCAGTGCTGAACGGGCTGGTAGCGGGAACGTGGATACGCAGTATTTT. It codes for CSAERAGSGNVDTQYF.

The V call is TRBV7-6, the J call TRBJ1-5; 11 positions agree with TRBD1. The germline V gene encodes CDR1 SGHVS and CDR2 FNYEAQ. The ends lost 5 bases at V and 1 base at J; junction bases unmatched: 7. There are 17 residues in the CDR3. CDR3 amino acids: CASSPGQGEGSNQPQHF. DNA of the CDR3: TGTGCCAGCAGCCCGGGACAGGGGGAAGGAAGCAATCAGCCCCAGCATTTT.

This clonotype was detected a few times. The CDR3 spells CASSRSGATVGNTIYF. Written as DNA, the CDR3 is TGTGCCAGCAGTCGATCAGGGGCGACGGTTGGAAACACCATATATTTT. The J gene is TRBJ1-3, the V gene TRBV13; D is possibly TRBD1 (6 bases). The CDR3 loop spans 16 amino acids. Germline V gene lookup returns CDR1 PRHDT and CDR2 FYEKMQ (reference sequence). Deletions cut 6 bases from V and 3 bases from J, with 18 bases between.

This clonotype has at least ten counts. This chain's CDR3 is CASSSSGTGVNEQFF. The CDR3 DNA reads as TGTGCCAGCAGTTCATCCGGGACAGGGGTCAATGAGCAGTTCTTC. The chain is built from TRBV28 and TRBJ2-1, with 10 nucleotides matching TRBD1. J lost 6 bases, V lost 4 bases, and 6 bases had no gene match. The CDR3 length is 15 residues. CDR1 and CDR2 from the germline V gene are MDHEN and SYDVKM.

The V and J genes are TRBV6-4 and TRBJ2-3; TRBD1 or TRBD2 may be the D gene (8 bases each). This CDR3 has 17 residues. The V end lost 6 bases, the J end lost 2 bases, and 21 bases lay between the germline ends. Germline V gene lookup returns CDR1 MRHNA and CDR2 SNTAGT. The CDR3 region is CASSQQGGGGYTDTQYF. DNA of the CDR3: TGTGCCAGCAGCCAACAGGGGGGCGGGGGGTACACAGATACGCAGTATTTT.

This clonotype has a count of ten or more. The chain employs TRBV6-1 and TRBJ2-3; D tentatively fits TRBD1 or TRBD2 (7 bases each). The CDR3 runs 16 residues. V lost 2 bases to trimming and J lost 6 bases, with 18 bases between them. Germline loops: CDR1 MNHNS, CDR2 SASEGT. As DNA, the CDR3 is TGTGCCAGCAGTGAAACCGCGGGGGACAGAGCCGATACGCAGTATTTT. Amino acid sequence: CASSETAGDRADTQYF.

The V and J genes are TRBV19 and TRBJ2-3; 9 positions agree with TRBD2. The CDR3 loop spans 15 amino acids. The V gene end was trimmed by 5 bases and the J gene end by 5 bases; junction bases not matched to a gene: 8. Germline lookup yields CDR1 LNHDA and CDR2 SQIVND (reference sequence). This chain's CDR3 is CASSSSGGLRDTQYF. The CDR3, as DNA: TGTGCCAGTAGTTCGAGCGGGGGGCTCCGAGATACGCAGTATTTT.

This clonotype was detected many times. V is TRBV7-9 and J is TRBJ1-4, with 9 bases fitting TRBD1. The CDR3 covers 16 residues. Germline values: CDR1 SEHNR, CDR2 FQNEAQ (reference sequence). The V and J ends lost 5 bases and 0 bases, in that order; junction bases with no gene match: 4. This chain's CDR3 is CASSLTGGPTNEKLFF. The CDR3 coding sequence is TGTGCCAGCAGCCTTACAGGGGGCCCAACTAATGAAAAACTGTTTTTT.

The table lists this clonotype with a few counts. Possible read error: a much larger clone is one base away. V gene TRBV5-6 combines with J gene TRBJ2-5; D is undetermined. Germline V CDR1 and CDR2: SGHDT, YYEEEE. CDR3 length: 14 amino acids. The CDR3 coding sequence is TGTGCCAACAGCTATCTGACGGACGGGGAGACCCAGTACTTC. It specifies CANSYLTDGETQYF.

The rearrangement links TRBV9 to TRBJ2-1; D might be TRBD1 (5 bases). Germline V lookup: CDR1 SGDLS, CDR2 YYNGEE. V lost 0 bases and J 5 bases, leaving 12 bases between the germline ends. CDR3 length: 15 residues. As DNA, the CDR3 is TGTGCCAGCAGCGTAGGACAGCAGGGTAACAATGAGCAGTTCTTC. Protein product: CASSVGQQGNNEQFF.